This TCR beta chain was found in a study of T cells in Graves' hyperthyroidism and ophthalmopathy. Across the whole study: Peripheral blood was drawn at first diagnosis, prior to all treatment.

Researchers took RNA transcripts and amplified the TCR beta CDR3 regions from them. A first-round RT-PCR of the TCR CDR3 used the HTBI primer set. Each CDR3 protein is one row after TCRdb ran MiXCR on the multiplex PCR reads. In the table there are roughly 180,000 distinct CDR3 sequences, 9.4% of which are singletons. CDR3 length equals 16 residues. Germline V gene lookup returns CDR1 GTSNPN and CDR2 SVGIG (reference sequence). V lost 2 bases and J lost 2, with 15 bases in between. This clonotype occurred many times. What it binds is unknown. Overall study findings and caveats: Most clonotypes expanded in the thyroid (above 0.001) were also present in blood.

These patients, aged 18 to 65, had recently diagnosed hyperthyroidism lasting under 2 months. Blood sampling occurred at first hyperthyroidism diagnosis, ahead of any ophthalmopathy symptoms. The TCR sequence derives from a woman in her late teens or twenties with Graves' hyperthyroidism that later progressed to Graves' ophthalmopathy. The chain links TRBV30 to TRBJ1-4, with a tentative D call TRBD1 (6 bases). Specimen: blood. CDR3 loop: CAWSTTPGHTNEKLFF. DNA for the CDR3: TGTGCCTGGAGTACGACCCCGGGACACACTAATGAAAAACTGTTTTTT. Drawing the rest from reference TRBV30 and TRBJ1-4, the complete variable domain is SQTIHQWPATLVQPVGSPLSLECTVEGTSNPNLYWYRQAAGRGLQLLFYSVGIGQISSEVPQNLSASRPQDRQFILSSKKLLLSDSGFYLCAWSTTPGHTNEKLFFGSGTQLSVL.